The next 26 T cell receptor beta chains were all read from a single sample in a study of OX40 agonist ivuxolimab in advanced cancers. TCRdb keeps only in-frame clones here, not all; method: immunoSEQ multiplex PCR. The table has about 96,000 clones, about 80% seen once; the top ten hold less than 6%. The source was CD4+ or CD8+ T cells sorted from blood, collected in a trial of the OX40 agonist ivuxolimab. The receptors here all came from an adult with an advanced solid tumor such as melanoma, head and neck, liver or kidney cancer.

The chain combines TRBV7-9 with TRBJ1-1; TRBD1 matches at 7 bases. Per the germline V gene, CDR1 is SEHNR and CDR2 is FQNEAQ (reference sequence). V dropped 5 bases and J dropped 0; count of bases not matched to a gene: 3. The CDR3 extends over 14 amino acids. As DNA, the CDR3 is TGTGCCAGCAGCAAGGGACAGATGAACACTGAAGCTTTCTTT. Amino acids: CASSKGQMNTEAFF. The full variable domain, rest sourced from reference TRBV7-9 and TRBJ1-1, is DTGVSQNPRHKITKRGQNVTFRCDPISEHNRLYWYRQTLGQGPEFLTYFQNEAQLEKSRLLSDRFSAERPKGSFSTLEIQRTEQGDSAMYLCASSKGQMNTEAFFGQGTRLTVV.

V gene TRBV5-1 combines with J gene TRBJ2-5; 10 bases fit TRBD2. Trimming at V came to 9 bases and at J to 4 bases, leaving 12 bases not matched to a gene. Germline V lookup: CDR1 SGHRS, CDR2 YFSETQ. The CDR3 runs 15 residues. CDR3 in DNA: TGCGCCACCGCGTCCTCTAGCGGGAGTCCAGAGACCCAGTACTTC. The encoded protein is CATASSSGSPETQYF.

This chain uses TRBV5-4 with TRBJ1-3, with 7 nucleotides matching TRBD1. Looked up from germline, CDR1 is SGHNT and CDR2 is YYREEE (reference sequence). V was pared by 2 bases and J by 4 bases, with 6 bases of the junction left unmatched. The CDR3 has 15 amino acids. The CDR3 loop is CASSLDRVGGNTIYF. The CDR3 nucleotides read TGTGCCAGCAGCTTAGACAGGGTGGGAGGAAACACCATATATTTT.

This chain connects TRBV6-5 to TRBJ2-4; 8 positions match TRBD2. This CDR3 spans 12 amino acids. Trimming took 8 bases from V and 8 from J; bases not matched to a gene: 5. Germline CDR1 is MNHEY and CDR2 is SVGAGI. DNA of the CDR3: TGTGCCAGCGGTGGCGGGGGGTACATTCAGTACTTC. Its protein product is CASGGGGYIQYF.

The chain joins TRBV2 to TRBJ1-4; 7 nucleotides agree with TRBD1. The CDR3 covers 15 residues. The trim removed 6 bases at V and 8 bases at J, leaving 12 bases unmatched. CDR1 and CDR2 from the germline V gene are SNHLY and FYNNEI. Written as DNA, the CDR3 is TGTGCCAGCAGAAATCAGGACAGGCGGGGGGAAAAACTGTTTTTT. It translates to CASRNQDRRGEKLFF.

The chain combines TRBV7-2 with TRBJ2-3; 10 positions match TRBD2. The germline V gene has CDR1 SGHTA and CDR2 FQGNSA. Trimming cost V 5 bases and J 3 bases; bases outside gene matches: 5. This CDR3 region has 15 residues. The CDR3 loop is CASSRASGGTDTQYF. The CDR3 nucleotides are TGTGCCAGCAGCCGGGCTAGCGGGGGAACAGATACGCAGTATTTT. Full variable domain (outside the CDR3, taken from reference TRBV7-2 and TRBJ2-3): GAGVSQSPSNKVTEKGKDVELRCDPISGHTALYWYRQSLGQGLEFLIYFQGNSAPDKSGLPSDRFSAERTGGSVSTLTIQRTQQEDSAVYLCASSRASGGTDTQYFGPGTRLTVL.

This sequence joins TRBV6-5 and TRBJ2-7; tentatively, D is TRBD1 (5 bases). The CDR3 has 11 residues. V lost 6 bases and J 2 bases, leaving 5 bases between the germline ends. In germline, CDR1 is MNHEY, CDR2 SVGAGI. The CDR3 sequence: CASSRAYEQYF. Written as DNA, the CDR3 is TGTGCCAGCAGCAGGGCCTACGAGCAGTACTTC.

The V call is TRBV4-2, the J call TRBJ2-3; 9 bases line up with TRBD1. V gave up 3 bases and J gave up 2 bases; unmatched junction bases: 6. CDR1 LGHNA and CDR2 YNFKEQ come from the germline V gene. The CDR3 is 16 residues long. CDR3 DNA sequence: TGTGCCAGCAGCCACCTCGACAGGGGGGACACAGATACGCAGTATTTT. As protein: CASSHLDRGDTDTQYF.

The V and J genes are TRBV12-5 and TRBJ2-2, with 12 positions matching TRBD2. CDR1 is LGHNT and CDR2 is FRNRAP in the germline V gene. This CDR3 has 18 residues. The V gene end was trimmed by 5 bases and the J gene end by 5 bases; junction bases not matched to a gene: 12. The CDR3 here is CASGPPQTSGRWTGELFF. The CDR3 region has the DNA TGTGCTAGTGGTCCCCCCCAAACTAGCGGGAGGTGGACCGGGGAGCTGTTTTTT.

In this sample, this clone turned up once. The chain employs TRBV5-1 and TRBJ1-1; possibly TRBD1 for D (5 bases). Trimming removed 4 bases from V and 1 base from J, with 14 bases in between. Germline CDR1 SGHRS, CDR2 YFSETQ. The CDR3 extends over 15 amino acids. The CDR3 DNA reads TGCGCCAGCAGCGGGGGGAGGGTTGCGAACACTGAAGCTTTCTTT. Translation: CASSGGRVANTEAFF.

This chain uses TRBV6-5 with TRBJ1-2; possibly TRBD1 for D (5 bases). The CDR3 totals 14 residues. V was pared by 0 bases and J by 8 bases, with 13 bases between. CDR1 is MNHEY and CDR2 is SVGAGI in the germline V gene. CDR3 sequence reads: CASSYSGQGSGYTF. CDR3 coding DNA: TGTGCCAGCAGTTACTCTGGGCAGGGAAGCGGCTACACCTTC.

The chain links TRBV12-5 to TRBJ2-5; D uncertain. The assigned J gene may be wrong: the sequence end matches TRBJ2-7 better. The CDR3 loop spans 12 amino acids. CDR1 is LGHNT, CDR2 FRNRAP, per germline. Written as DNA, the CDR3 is TGTGCTAGTGGTTTGGTCCCTGGCGAGCAGTACTTC. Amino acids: CASGLVPGEQYF.

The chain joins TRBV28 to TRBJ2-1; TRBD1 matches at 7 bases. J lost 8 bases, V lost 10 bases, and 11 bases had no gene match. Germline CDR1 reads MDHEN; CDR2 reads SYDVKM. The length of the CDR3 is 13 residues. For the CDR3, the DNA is TGTGCCATCCCCGGGACAGAGGGGCATGAGCAGTTCTTC. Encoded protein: CAIPGTEGHEQFF.

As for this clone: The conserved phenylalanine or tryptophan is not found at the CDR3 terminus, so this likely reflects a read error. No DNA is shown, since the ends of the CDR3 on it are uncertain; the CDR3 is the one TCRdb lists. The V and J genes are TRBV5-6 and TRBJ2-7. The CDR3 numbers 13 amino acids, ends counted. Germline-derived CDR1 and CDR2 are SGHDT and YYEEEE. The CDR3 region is CASSTSLGAFPWI.

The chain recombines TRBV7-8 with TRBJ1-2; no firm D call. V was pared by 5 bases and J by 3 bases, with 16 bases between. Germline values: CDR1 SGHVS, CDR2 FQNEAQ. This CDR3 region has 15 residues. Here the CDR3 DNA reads TGTGCCAGCAGCCCGGACGGGAACATATACTATGGCTACACCTTC. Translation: CASSPDGNIYYGYTF.

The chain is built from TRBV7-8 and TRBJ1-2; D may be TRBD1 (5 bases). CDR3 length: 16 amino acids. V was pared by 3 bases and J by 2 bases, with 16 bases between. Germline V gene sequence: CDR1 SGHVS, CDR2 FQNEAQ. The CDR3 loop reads CASSFEPKTANYGYTF. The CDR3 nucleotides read TGTGCCAGCAGCTTTGAGCCCAAGACAGCAAACTATGGCTACACCTTC. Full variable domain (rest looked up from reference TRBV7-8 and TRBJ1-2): GAGVSQSPRYKVAKRGQDVALRCDPISGHVSLFWYQQALGQGPEFLTYFQNEAQLDKSGLPSDRFFAERPEGSVSTLKIQRTQQEDSAVYLCASSFEPKTANYGYTFGSGTRLTVV.

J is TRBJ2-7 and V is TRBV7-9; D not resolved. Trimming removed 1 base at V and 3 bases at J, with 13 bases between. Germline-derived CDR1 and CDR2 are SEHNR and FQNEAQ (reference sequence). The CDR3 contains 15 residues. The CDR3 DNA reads TGTGCCAGCAGCTTAGGGCCTGGGGTTGGCTACGAGCAGTACTTC. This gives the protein CASSLGPGVGYEQYF.

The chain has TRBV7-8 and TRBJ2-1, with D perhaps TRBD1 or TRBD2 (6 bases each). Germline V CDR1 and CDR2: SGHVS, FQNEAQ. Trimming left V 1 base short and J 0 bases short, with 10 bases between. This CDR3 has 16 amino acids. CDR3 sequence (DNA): TGTGCCAGCAGCTTAGACACGGGGGCCTCCTACAATGAGCAGTTCTTC. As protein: CASSLDTGASYNEQFF.

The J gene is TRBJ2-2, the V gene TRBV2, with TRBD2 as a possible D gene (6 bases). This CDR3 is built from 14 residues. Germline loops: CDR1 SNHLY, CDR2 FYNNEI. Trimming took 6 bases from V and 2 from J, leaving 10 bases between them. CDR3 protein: CASRWGGNTGELFF. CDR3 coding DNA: TGTGCCAGCAGGTGGGGAGGCAACACCGGGGAGCTGTTTTTT.

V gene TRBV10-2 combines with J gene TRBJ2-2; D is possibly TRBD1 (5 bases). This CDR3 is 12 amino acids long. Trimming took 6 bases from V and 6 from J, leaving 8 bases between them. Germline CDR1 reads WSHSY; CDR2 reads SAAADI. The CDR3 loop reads CASREGAGELFF. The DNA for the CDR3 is TGCGCCAGCAGAGAAGGGGCCGGGGAGCTGTTTTTT.

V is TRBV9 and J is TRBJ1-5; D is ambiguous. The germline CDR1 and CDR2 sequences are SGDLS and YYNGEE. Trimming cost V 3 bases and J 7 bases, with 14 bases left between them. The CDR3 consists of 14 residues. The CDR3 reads CASSAGPSGQPQHF. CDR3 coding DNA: TGTGCCAGCAGCGCAGGACCGTCCGGGCAGCCCCAGCATTTT. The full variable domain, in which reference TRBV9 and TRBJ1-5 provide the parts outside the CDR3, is DSGVTQTPKHLITATGQRVTLRCSPRSGDLSVYWYQQSLDQGLQFLIQYYNGEERAKGNILERFSAQQFPDLHSELNLSSLELGDSALYFCASSAGPSGQPQHFGDGTRLSIL.

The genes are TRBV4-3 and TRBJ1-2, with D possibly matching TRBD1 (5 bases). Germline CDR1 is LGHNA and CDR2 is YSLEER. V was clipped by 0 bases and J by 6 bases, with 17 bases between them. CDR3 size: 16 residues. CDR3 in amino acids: CASSQDGGGPLHGYTF. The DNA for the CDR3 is TGCGCCAGCAGCCAAGATGGGGGTGGTCCTCTGCATGGCTACACCTTC.

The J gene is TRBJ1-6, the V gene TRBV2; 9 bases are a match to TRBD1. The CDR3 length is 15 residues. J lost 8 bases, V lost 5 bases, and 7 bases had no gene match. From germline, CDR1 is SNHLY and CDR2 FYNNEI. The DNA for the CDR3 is TGTGCCAGCAGTACCTCCGGGACAGGGCATTCACCCCTCCACTTT. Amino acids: CASSTSGTGHSPLHF.

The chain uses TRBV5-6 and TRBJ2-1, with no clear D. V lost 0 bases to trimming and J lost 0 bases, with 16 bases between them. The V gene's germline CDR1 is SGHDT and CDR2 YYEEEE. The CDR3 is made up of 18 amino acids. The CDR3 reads CASSLDFEVGISYNEQFF. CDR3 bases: TGTGCCAGCAGCTTGGATTTTGAAGTTGGCATCTCCTACAATGAGCAGTTCTTC. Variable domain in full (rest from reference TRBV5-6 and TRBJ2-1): DAGVTQSPTHLIKTRGQQVTLRCSPKSGHDTVSWYQQALGQGPQFIFQYYEEEERQRGNFPDRFSGHQFPNYSSELNVNALLLGDSALYLCASSLDFEVGISYNEQFFGPGTRLTVL.

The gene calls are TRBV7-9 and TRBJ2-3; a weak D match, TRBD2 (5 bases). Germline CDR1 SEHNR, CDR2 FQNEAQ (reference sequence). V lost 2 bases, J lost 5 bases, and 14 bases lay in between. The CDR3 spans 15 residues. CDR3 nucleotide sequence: TGTGCCAGCAGCTTACACGGGAAAGACGGAGATACGCAGTATTTT. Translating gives CASSLHGKDGDTQYF.

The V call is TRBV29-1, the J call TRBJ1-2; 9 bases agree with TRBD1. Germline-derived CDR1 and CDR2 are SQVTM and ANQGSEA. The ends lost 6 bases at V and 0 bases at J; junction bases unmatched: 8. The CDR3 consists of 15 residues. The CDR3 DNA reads TGCAGCGTCGGGACAGGGAGTAGTTCTAACTATGGCTACACCTTC. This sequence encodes CSVGTGSSSNYGYTF.